Below are 2 T cell receptor beta chains sequenced from a single sample in a study of T cell changes during pregnancy in multiple sclerosis. TCRdb's copy holds only in-frame clones and misses some; the assay was immunoSEQ multiplex PCR. The sample includes tens of thousands of clones, roughly 92% of them seen just once. This sample comprised peripheral blood, obtained in the second trimester of pregnancy. The receptors were gathered from a female donor in good health, enrolled as a control in a pregnancy study.

The chain links TRBV18 to TRBJ1-4; 9 positions match TRBD1. The CDR3 totals 15 residues. Germline V gives CDR1 KGHSH, CDR2 LQKENI. Trimming at V came to 3 bases and at J to 8 bases, leaving 7 bases not matched to a gene. Here the CDR3 reads CASSPDRGKGEKLFF. In nucleotides, the CDR3 is TGTGCCAGCTCACCCGACAGGGGGAAAGGAGAAAAACTGTTTTTT.

This clone was detected once. The rearrangement uses TRBV27 and TRBJ1-4; 8 bases are shared with TRBD1. Per germline, CDR1 MNHEY and CDR2 SMNVEV (reference sequence). J lost 7 bases, V lost 6 bases, and 4 bases had no gene match. The CDR3 is made up of 13 amino acids. This CDR3 reads CASRDRAFEKLFF. The CDR3 bases are TGTGCCAGCAGGGACAGGGCGTTTGAAAAACTGTTTTTT.